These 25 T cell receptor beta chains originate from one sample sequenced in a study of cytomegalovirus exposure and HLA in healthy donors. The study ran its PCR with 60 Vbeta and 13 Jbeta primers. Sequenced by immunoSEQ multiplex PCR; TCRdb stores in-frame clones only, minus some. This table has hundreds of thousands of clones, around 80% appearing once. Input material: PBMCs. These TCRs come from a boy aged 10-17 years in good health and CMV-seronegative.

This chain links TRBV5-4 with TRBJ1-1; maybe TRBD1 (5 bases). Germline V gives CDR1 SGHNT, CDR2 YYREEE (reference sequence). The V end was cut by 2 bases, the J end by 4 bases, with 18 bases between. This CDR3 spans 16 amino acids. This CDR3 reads CASSLEPRGPATEAFF. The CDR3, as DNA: TGTGCCAGCAGCTTAGAACCGCGGGGCCCGGCCACTGAAGCTTTCTTT.

CDR3 nucleotides: TGTGCCAGCAGTCTGGACAGGGGGAACACTGAAGCTTTCTTT. Its translation: CASSLDRGNTEAFF. The chain couples TRBV2 to TRBJ1-1; TRBD1 matches at 9 bases. Germline loops: CDR1 SNHLY, CDR2 FYNNEI. This CDR3 has 14 amino acids. Trimming cost V 5 bases and J 1 base; bases outside gene matches: 2.

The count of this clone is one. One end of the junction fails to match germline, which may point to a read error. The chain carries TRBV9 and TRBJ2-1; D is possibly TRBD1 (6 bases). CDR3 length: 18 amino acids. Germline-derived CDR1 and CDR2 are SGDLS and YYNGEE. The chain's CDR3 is CASSHPPGAGLTPWKAIF. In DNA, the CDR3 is TGTGCCAGCAGCCATCCCCCAGGGGCCGGACTCACACCGTGGAAGGCGATCTTC.

The CDR3 reads CAISPDRTLNTEAFF. The CDR3, as DNA: TGTGCCATCAGCCCGGACAGGACGCTGAACACTGAAGCTTTCTTT. The V gene is TRBV10-3, the J gene TRBJ1-1; TRBD1 matches at 7 bases. Germline V gene sequence: CDR1 ENHRY, CDR2 SYGVKD. The CDR3 runs to 15 residues. J gave up 0 bases and V 6 bases, and 7 bases lay outside the gene matches.

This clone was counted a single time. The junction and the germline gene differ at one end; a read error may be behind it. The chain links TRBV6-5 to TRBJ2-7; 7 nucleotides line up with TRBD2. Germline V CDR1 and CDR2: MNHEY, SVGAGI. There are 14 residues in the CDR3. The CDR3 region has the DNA TGTGCCAGCAGCCCCCCGGGGGTTAGCGGGCTCCCATCCTTC. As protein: CASSPPGVSGLPSF.

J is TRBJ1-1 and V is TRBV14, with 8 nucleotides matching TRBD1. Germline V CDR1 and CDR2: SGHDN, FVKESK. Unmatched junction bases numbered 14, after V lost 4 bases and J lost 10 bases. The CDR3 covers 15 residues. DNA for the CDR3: TGTGCCAGCAGCCGCGAGGACAGGGATCGTGGGGTAGCTTTCTTT. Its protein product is CASSREDRDRGVAFF.

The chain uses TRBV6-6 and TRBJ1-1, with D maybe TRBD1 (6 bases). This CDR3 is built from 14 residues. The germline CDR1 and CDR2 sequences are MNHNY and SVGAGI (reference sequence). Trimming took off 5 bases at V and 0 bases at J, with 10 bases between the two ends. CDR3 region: CASSGDTMNTEAFF. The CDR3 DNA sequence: TGTGCCAGCAGTGGGGACACCATGAACACTGAAGCTTTCTTT.

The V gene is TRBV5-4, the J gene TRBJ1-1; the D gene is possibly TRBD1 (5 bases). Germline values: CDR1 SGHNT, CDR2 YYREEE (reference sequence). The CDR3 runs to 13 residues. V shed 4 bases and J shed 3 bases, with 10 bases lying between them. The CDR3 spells CASSADTYTEAFF. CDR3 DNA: TGTGCCAGCAGCGCGGACACCTACACTGAAGCTTTCTTT.

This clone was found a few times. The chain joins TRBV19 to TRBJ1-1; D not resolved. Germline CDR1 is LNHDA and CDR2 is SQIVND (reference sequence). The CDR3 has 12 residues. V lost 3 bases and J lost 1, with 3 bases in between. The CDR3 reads CASSIWNTEAFF. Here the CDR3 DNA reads TGTGCCAGTAGTATCTGGAACACTGAAGCTTTCTTT.

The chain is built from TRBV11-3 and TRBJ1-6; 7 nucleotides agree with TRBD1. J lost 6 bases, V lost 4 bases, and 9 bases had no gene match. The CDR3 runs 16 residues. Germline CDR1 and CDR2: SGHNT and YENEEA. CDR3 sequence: CASSSPPGQSNSPLHF. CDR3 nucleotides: TGTGCCAGCAGCTCACCCCCGGGACAGAGTAATTCACCCCTCCACTTT.

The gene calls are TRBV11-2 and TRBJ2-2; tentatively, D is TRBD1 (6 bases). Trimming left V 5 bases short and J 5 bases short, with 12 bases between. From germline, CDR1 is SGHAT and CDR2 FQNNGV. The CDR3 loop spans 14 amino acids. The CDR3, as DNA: TGTGCCAGCAGCGCCCGGACAGAGACCGGGGAGCTGTTTTTT. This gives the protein CASSARTETGELFF.

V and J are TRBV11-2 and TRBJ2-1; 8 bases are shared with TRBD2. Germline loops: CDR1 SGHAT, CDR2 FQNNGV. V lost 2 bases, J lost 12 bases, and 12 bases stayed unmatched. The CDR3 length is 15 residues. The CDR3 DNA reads TGTGCCAGCAGCTTACATCCTGGTAGCGGGGAGGCGCAGTTCTTC. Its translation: CASSLHPGSGEAQFF.

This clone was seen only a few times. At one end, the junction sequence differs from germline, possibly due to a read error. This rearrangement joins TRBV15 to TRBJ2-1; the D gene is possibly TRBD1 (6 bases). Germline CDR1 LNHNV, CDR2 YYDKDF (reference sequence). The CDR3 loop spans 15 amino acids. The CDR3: CASSRGSSLYNEQFF. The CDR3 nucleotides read TGTGCCAGCAGCAGGGGCTCCTCCCTCTACAATGAGCAGTTCTTC.

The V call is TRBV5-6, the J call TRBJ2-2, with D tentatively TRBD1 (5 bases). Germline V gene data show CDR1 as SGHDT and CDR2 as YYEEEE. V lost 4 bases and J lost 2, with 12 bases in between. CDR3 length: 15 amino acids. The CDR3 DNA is TGTGCCAGCAGCACCCAACAGGCCAACACCGGGGAGCTGTTTTTT. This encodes CASSTQQANTGELFF.

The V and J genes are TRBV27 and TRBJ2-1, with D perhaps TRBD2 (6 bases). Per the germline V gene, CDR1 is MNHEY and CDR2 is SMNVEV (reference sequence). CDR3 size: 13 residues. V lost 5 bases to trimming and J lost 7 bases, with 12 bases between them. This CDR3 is CASSPNGGNEQFF. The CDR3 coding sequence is TGTGCCAGCAGTCCTAACGGAGGGAATGAGCAGTTCTTC.

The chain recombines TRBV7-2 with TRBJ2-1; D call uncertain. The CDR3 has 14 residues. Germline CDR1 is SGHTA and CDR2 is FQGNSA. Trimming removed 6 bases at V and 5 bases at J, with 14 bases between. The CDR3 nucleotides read TGTGCCAGCAGGCTAGAGGCATGGCACAATGAGCAGTTCTTC. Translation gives CASRLEAWHNEQFF.

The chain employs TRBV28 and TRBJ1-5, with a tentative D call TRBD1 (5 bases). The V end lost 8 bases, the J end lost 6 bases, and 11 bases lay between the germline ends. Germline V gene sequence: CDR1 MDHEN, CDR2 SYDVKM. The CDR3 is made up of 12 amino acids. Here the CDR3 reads CASVDIGQPQHF. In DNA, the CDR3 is TGTGCCAGCGTGGACATAGGTCAGCCCCAGCATTTT.

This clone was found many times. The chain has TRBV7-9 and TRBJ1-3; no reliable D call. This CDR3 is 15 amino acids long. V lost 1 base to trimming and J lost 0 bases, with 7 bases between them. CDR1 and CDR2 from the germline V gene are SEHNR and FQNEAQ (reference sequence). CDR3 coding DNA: TGTGCCAGCAGCTTAGACGGGAACTCTGGAAACACCATATATTTT. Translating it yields CASSLDGNSGNTIYF.

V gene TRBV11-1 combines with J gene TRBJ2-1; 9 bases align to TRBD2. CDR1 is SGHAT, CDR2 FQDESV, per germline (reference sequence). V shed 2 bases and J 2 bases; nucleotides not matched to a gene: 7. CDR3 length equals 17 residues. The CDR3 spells CASSLKAGGAAYNEQFF. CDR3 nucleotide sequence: TGTGCCAGCAGCTTAAAGGCGGGGGGGGCCGCCTACAATGAGCAGTTCTTC.

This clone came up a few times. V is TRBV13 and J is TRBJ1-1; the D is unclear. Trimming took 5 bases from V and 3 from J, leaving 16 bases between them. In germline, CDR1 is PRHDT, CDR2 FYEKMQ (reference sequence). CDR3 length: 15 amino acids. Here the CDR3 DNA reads TGTGCCAGCAGCCCTCCGAGCGGCAGGTACACTGAAGCTTTCTTT. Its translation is CASSPPSGRYTEAFF.

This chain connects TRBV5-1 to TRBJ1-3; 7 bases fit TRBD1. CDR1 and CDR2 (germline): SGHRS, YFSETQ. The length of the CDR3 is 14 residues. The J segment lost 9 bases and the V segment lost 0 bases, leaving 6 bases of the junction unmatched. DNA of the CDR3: TGCGCCAGCAGCTTGGAACAGGGGAAGGGCACCATATATTTT. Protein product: CASSLEQGKGTIYF. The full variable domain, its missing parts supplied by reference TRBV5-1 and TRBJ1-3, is KAGVTQTPRYLIKTRGQQVTLSCSPISGHRSVSWYQQTPGQGLQFLFEYFSETQRNKGNFPGRFSGRQFSNSRSEMNVSTLELGDSALYLCASSLEQGKGTIYFGEGSWLTVV.

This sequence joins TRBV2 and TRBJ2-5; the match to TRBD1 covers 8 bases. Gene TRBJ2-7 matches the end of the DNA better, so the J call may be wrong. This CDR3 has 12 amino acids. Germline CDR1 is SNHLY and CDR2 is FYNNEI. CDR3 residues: CASGDRLYEQYF. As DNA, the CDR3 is TGTGCCAGCGGGGACAGGCTCTACGAGCAGTACTTC.

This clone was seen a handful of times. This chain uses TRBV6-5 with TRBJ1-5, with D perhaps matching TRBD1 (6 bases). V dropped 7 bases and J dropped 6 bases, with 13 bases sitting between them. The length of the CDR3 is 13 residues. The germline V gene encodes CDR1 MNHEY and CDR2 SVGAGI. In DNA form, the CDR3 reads TGTGCCAGCACCACGGGGGGCGGTCAGCCCCAGCATTTT. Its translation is CASTTGGGQPQHF.

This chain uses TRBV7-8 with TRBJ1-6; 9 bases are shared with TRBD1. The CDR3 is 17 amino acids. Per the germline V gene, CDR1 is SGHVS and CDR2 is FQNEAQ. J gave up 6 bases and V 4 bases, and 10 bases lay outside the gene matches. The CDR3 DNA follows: TGTGCCAGCAGCTCCCGGAACGGGGACAGGGCTAATTCACCCCTCCACTTT. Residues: CASSSRNGDRANSPLHF.

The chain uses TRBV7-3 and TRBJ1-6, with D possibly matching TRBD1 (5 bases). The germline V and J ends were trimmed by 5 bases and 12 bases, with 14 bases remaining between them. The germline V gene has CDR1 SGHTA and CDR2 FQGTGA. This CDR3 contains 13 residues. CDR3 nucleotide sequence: TGTGCCAGCAGCACCCAGGGTTGGGGACCCCTCCACTTT. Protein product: CASSTQGWGPLHF.